The 16 T cell receptor beta chains below all came from one sample that was sequenced in a study of blood T cell repertoires in COVID-19. Only in-frame clones appear in the TCRdb table, and some are missing; sequencing was by immunoSEQ multiplex PCR. The sample gives approximately 250,000 clones, around nine tenths of which show up once; roughly 4% is in the top ten. The source material was PBMCs or T cells enriched from blood (not recorded which). The receptors originated from a woman in her twenties or thirties who had recovered from COVID-19.

In nucleotides, the CDR3 is TGTGCCAGTAGTCACCCTAGGACAGCCCTATATGGCTACACCTTC. Its protein is CASSHPRTALYGYTF. The gene calls are TRBV19 and TRBJ1-2, with D perhaps matching TRBD1 (6 bases). The CDR3 sequence is 15 residues long. Trimming cost V 5 bases and J 5 bases, with 18 bases left between them. From germline, CDR1 is LNHDA and CDR2 SQIVND (reference sequence).

V is TRBV10-3 and J is TRBJ2-1; the match to TRBD2 covers 13 bases. CDR1 is ENHRY, CDR2 SYGVKD, per germline. V dropped 4 bases and J dropped 7; count of bases not matched to a gene: 7. This CDR3 contains 16 residues. The CDR3 region has the DNA TGTGCCATCAGTGGAGGACTAGCGGGAGAGTTTAATGAGCAGTTCTTC. Translation gives CAISGGLAGEFNEQFF.

This clone has a handful of counts. The rearrangement uses TRBV27 and TRBJ2-2; 10 bases agree with TRBD1. CDR3 length: 16 amino acids. CDR1 and CDR2 (germline): MNHEY, SMNVEV (reference sequence). Trimming cost V 0 bases and J 4 bases; bases outside gene matches: 2. CDR3 DNA sequence: TGTGCCAGCAGTTTATCGGGACAGGGGCCCACCGGGGAGCTGTTTTTT. Translated: CASSLSGQGPTGELFF.

This clone was found a few times. The gene calls are TRBV20-1 and TRBJ1-5, with D unresolved. Per germline, CDR1 DFQATT and CDR2 SNEGSKA (reference sequence). The V gene lost 4 bases and the J gene lost 4 bases, with 5 bases spanning the gap. This CDR3 comprises 11 residues. CDR3 protein: CSATGNQPQHF. DNA for the CDR3: TGCAGTGCTACCGGTAATCAGCCCCAGCATTTT.

The chain joins TRBV19 to TRBJ1-4, with a possible D match to TRBD1 (5 bases). Trimming took off 7 bases at V and 7 bases at J, with 19 bases between the two ends. Germline CDR1 reads LNHDA; CDR2 reads SQIVND (reference sequence). The CDR3 has 15 residues. CDR3 region: CASTDRGRGAEKLFF. CDR3 DNA sequence: TGTGCCAGTACCGACAGAGGAAGAGGTGCTGAAAAACTGTTTTTT.

The chain is built from TRBV28 and TRBJ1-3, with 8 bases identical to TRBD1. The trim removed 6 bases at V and 0 bases at J, leaving 4 bases unmatched. Per germline, CDR1 MDHEN and CDR2 SYDVKM. The CDR3 is 15 amino acids. CDR3 bases: TGTGCCAGCAGATTCACAGGGGGCTCTGGAAACACCATATATTTT. This gives the protein CASRFTGGSGNTIYF.

The chain joins TRBV9 to TRBJ1-1; the D is unclear. With 0 bases removed from V and 1 base from J, the gap between germline ends came to 7 bases. The CDR3 contains 14 residues. Germline CDR1 and CDR2: SGDLS and YYNGEE. The CDR3 coding sequence is TGTGCCAGCAGCGTAGCGGTTTCGAACACTGAAGCTTTCTTT. The encoded protein is CASSVAVSNTEAFF. The variable domain in full, completed from reference TRBV9 and TRBJ1-1, reads DSGVTQTPKHLITATGQRVTLRCSPRSGDLSVYWYQQSLDQGLQFLIQYYNGEERAKGNILERFSAQQFPDLHSELNLSSLELGDSALYFCASSVAVSNTEAFFGQGTRLTVV.

The rearrangement uses TRBV18 and TRBJ1-4; D is undetermined. The V end lost 0 bases, the J end lost 12 bases, and 8 bases lay between the germline ends. The CDR3 contains 12 residues. Germline assignment: CDR1 KGHSH and CDR2 LQKENI. Written as DNA, the CDR3 is TGTGCCAGCTCACCACCCGTCGGTGAACTGTTTTTT. Its protein is CASSPPVGELFF.

The CDR3 bases are TGCGCCAGCAGGCGGGGGGTCTCTGGGGCCAACGTCCTGACTTTC. Translation: CASRRGVSGANVLTF. The chain couples TRBV5-1 to TRBJ2-6, with TRBD2 matching over 8 bases. The trim removed 5 bases at V and 0 bases at J, leaving 1 base unmatched. This CDR3 is built from 15 residues. Germline V CDR1 and CDR2: SGHRS, YFSETQ.

This chain connects TRBV11-2 to TRBJ2-5; D perhaps matches TRBD1 (6 bases). This CDR3 is built from 16 residues. Germline V gene sequence: CDR1 SGHAT, CDR2 FQNNGV. V lost 1 base, J lost 2 bases, and 14 bases lay in between. As DNA, the CDR3 is TGTGCCAGCAGCTTAGGGGACACAATTAGTCAAGAGACCCAGTACTTC. Translated: CASSLGDTISQETQYF.

The chain recombines TRBV11-3 with TRBJ1-1; unclear D gene. The CDR3 has 13 residues. V lost 1 base and J 8 bases, leaving 11 bases between the germline ends. The germline V gene encodes CDR1 SGHNT and CDR2 YENEEA. In DNA form, the CDR3 reads TGTGCCAGCAGCTTAGGGCCGATCGGGGAAGCTTTCTTT. Its translation: CASSLGPIGEAFF.

The chain employs TRBV7-2 and TRBJ1-2; 7 nucleotides line up with TRBD1. Germline V gene lookup returns CDR1 SGHTA and CDR2 FQGNSA. The J segment lost 7 bases and the V segment lost 3 bases, leaving 8 bases of the junction unmatched. CDR3 size: 14 residues. This chain's CDR3 is CASSFGQVMGGYTF. DNA for the CDR3: TGTGCCAGCAGCTTCGGACAGGTCATGGGTGGCTACACCTTC.

With regard to this clone: The sample has other DNA sequences that encode this CDR3 too. The V and J genes are TRBV12-3 or TRBV12-4 and TRBJ2-7; D remains ambiguous. The length of the CDR3 is 11 residues. V lost 3 bases, J lost 4 bases, and 4 bases lay in between. CDR3 sequence: CASSFGYEQYF. In nucleotides, the CDR3 is TGTGCCAGCAGTTTCGGGTACGAGCAGTACTTC.

The J gene is TRBJ2-1, the V gene TRBV4-2, with TRBD2 identical over 14 bases. The CDR3 extends over 17 amino acids. Germline CDR1 is LGHNA and CDR2 is YNFKEQ. The trim removed 0 bases at V and 7 bases at J, leaving 5 bases unmatched. The CDR3 is CASSQERWTSGRNEQFF. DNA of the CDR3: TGTGCCAGCAGCCAAGAGAGGTGGACTAGCGGGAGGAATGAGCAGTTCTTC.

The chain has TRBV29-1 and TRBJ2-1; tentative D call: TRBD2 (5 bases). CDR3 length equals 14 residues. CDR1 and CDR2 from the germline V gene are SQVTM and ANQGSEA. Trimming took off 3 bases at V and 4 bases at J, with 13 bases between the two ends. CDR3 sequence: CSVDTSGVYNEQFF. In nucleotides, the CDR3 is TGCAGCGTTGATACGAGCGGAGTATACAATGAGCAGTTCTTC.

The V and J genes are TRBV18 and TRBJ2-1; 10 bases match TRBD2. V trimming: 3 bases; J trimming: 8 bases; junction bases outside the gene matches: 4. The CDR3 is made up of 14 amino acids. CDR1 and CDR2 (germline): KGHSH, LQKENI. The CDR3 nucleotides read TGTGCCAGCTCACCGCGGACTAGCGGCGATGAGCAGTTCTTC. Its translation is CASSPRTSGDEQFF.